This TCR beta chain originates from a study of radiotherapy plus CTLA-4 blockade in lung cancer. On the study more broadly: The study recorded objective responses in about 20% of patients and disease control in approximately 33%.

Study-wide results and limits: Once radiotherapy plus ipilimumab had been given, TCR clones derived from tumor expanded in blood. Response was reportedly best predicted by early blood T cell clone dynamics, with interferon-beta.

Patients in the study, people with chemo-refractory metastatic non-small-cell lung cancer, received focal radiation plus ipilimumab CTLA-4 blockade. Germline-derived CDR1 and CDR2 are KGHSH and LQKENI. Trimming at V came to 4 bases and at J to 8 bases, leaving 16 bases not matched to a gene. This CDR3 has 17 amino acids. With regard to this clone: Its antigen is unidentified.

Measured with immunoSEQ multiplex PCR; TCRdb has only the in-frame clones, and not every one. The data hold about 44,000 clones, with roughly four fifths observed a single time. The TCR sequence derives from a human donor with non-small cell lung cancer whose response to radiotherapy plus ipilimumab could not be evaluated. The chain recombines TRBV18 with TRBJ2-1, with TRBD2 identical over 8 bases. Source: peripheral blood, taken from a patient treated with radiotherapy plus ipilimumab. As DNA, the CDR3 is TGTGCCAGCTCACAGCTAATAGCGGGGACCGCGGTCGATGAGCAGTTCTTC. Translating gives CASSQLIAGTAVDEQFF.